Listed below are T cell receptor beta chains from one sample, sequenced in a study of blood T cells in healthy people across ages. TCRdb reprocessed the 5' RACE reads with MiXCR, giving one entry per CDR3 protein. The sample carries roughly 700,000 distinct CDR3 sequences, around 49% recorded once. Sequencing was carried out using blood. The origin of the receptors is an older woman in good health. The CDR3 runs from the conserved cysteine through the conserved F or W. Fields, in order: D gene, V gene, J gene, clone size, CDR3 DNA, CDR3 protein. D genes are given only for firm matches. Clone sizes are given selectively: once, few, many, or a class where the clone is expanded.

D gene: TRBD2
V gene: TRBV3-1
J gene: TRBJ2-5
clone size: few
CDR3 DNA: TGTGCCAGCAGCCGAGCACTAGCGGGAGAAGTTGTGACCCAGTACTTC
CDR3 protein: CASSRALAGEVVTQYF

D gene: -
V gene: TRBV4-3
J gene: TRBJ1-1
clone size: -
CDR3 DNA: TGCGCCAGCAGTGAAAAGGGTGGGCCGGTGAACACTGAAGCTTTCTTT
CDR3 protein: CASSEKGGPVNTEAFF

D gene: -
V gene: TRBV12-3/TRBV12-4
J gene: TRBJ2-7
clone size: many
CDR3 DNA: TGTGCCAGCAGCCTAAGGGGGAGCTACGAGCAGTACTTC
CDR3 protein: CASSLRGSYEQYF

D gene: -
V gene: TRBV7-2
J gene: TRBJ1-2
clone size: -
CDR3 DNA: TGTGCCAGCAGCTTAGTTAAGTGGGCAGGGGGCTACACCTTC
CDR3 protein: CASSLVKWAGGYTF

D gene: -
V gene: TRBV20-1
J gene: TRBJ2-1
clone size: few
CDR3 DNA: TGCAGTGCTAGATCCAGCGGAGGCGGGAATGAGCAGTTCTTC
CDR3 protein: CSARSSGGGNEQFF

D gene: TRBD1
V gene: TRBV29-1
J gene: TRBJ2-1
clone size: -
CDR3 DNA: TGCAGCGTTGAAGAGATGGGACAGGGCGTGTTTGAGCAGTTCTTC
CDR3 protein: CSVEEMGQGVFEQFF

D gene: -
V gene: TRBV6-5
J gene: TRBJ2-7
clone size: -
CDR3 DNA: TGTGCCAGCAGTTACGGGCCAGGGTCGTCTTACGAGCAGTACTTC
CDR3 protein: CASSYGPGSSYEQYF

D gene: -
V gene: TRBV20-1
J gene: TRBJ2-3
clone size: few
CDR3 DNA: TGCAGTGCTAGTGGTACTAGCAGTGGCACAGATACGCAGTATTTT
CDR3 protein: CSASGTSSGTDTQYF

D gene: TRBD1
V gene: TRBV5-1
J gene: TRBJ2-6
clone size: -
CDR3 DNA: TGCGCCAGCAGTTCGTCTCGACAGGGGCGAGCTGGGGCCAACGTCCTGACTTTC
CDR3 protein: CASSSSRQGRAGANVLTF

D gene: -
V gene: TRBV4-3
J gene: TRBJ2-5
clone size: -
CDR3 DNA: TGCGCCAGCAGCCAAGTCCAGGGAGAGACCCAGTACTTC
CDR3 protein: CASSQVQGETQYF

D gene: -
V gene: TRBV29-1
J gene: TRBJ1-2
clone size: -
CDR3 DNA: TGCAGCGTCCGGGCAGTAAAGGGCTACACCTTC
CDR3 protein: CSVRAVKGYTF

D gene: TRBD1
V gene: TRBV20-1
J gene: TRBJ1-2
clone size: -
CDR3 DNA: TGCAGTGCTAGAGATTCCGGGGGCAAACAGGGGTGGGGTGGCTACACCTTC
CDR3 protein: CSARDSGGKQGWGGYTF

D gene: TRBD2
V gene: TRBV7-2
J gene: TRBJ2-7
clone size: many
CDR3 DNA: TGTGCCAGCAGCCCTTCTAGCGGGAGGAGGGGCTACGAGCAGTACTTC
CDR3 protein: CASSPSSGRRGYEQYF

D gene: TRBD2
V gene: TRBV20-1
J gene: TRBJ2-3
clone size: -
CDR3 DNA: TGCAGTGCTGGACTAGCGGAAGATACGCAGTATTTT
CDR3 protein: CSAGLAEDTQYF

D gene: TRBD2
V gene: TRBV7-2
J gene: TRBJ2-3
clone size: -
CDR3 DNA: TGTGCCAGCAGCTTACCGGTAGCGGGAGCCTCCGCAGATACGCAGTATTTT
CDR3 protein: CASSLPVAGASADTQYF

D gene: -
V gene: TRBV6-2/TRBV6-3
J gene: TRBJ2-3
clone size: -
CDR3 DNA: TGTGCCAGCCGCACCCGGGATACGCAGTATTTT
CDR3 protein: CASRTRDTQYF